This entry features one TCR beta chain sequence. Its specificity is unknown. The data derive from a study of graft-versus-host responses after intestinal transplantation. Only in-frame clones appear in the TCRdb table, and some are missing; sequencing was by immunoSEQ multiplex PCR. The table has about 85,000 clones, about four fifths seen once; the top ten hold around 0.8%. CDR3 length: 17 residues. Germline V lookup: CDR1 LNHDA, CDR2 SQIVND (reference sequence). Trimming shortened V by 2 bases and J by 1 base, and 15 bases separated the two germline ends. This receptor was obtained from a human donor who received an intestinal transplant. The source material was unstimulated CD4+ T cells sorted from spleen or lymph node cells, sampled before intestinal transplant. The rearrangement links TRBV19 to TRBJ1-5, with a possible D match to TRBD1 (5 bases). The CDR3 nucleotides read TGTGCCAGTAGTATAAGGACACTGAGTTGGAGCAATCAGCCCCAGCATTTT. It codes for CASSIRTLSWSNQPQHF.